The rows below give T cell receptor beta chains drawn from one sample of a study of cytomegalovirus exposure and HLA in healthy donors. Libraries were prepared by immunoSEQ multiplex PCR; TCRdb keeps only in-frame clonotypes and omits some of them. The sample has roughly 200,000 clones, around 83% seen once. Sequencing was done on a sample of PBMCs. The receptor source for this set is a man in his fifties or sixties in good health and CMV-seronegative. Each CDR3 is given with its conserved first and last residue. Each record gives: J gene, D gene, V gene, CDR3 DNA, CDR3 protein. A D gene is named only where the DNA matches it firmly.

TRBJ2-5,TRBD1,TRBV5-8,TGTGCCAGCAGCCGGACAGGGCTAGTACAAGAGACCCAGTACTTC,CASSRTGLVQETQYF
TRBJ1-5,TRBD1,TRBV7-2,TGTGCCAGCAGCTTGGGGGGACAGGGGGCTCGTTTTCAGCCCCAGCATTTT,CASSLGGQGARFQPQHF
TRBJ1-1,TRBD1,TRBV11-2,TGTGCCAGCAGCCCAGGGGGCCGGGTCACTGAAGCTTTCTTT,CASSPGGRVTEAFF
TRBJ2-7,.,TRBV7-2,TGTGCCAGCAGCTTATCCCGGGGGGCCCTCGGCGAGCAGTACTTC,CASSLSRGALGEQYF
TRBJ1-3,.,TRBV7-2,TGTGCCAGCAGCTTAGGTCAGGGAACATCTGGAAACACCATATATTTT,CASSLGQGTSGNTIYF
TRBJ2-7,TRBD2,TRBV28,TGTGCCAGCAGTTCCCATAGCGGGGACTCCTACGAGCAGTACTTC,CASSSHSGDSYEQYF
TRBJ2-5,.,TRBV15,TGTGCCACCAGCAGAGAAAGCGGGACACCCACGGGGGAGACCCAGTACTTC,CATSRESGTPTGETQYF
TRBJ2-1,TRBD1,TRBV9,TGTGCCAGCAGCGTAGCGGGACAGATATACAATGAGCAGTTCTTC,CASSVAGQIYNEQFF
TRBJ1-5,TRBD1,TRBV30,TGTGCCTGGAGTGGTACAGGGGAGCTCGGGGGCAATCAGCCCCAGCATTTT,CAWSGTGELGGNQPQHF
TRBJ2-2,TRBD2,TRBV2,TGTGCCTCCACCGGGACTAGCGGGGCCGGGGAGCTGTTTTTT,CASTGTSGAGELFF
TRBJ2-1,TRBD2,TRBV5-1,TGCGCCAGCAGCTTGTTGGGGGGGAGCTCCTACAATGAGCAGTTCTTC,CASSLLGGSSYNEQFF